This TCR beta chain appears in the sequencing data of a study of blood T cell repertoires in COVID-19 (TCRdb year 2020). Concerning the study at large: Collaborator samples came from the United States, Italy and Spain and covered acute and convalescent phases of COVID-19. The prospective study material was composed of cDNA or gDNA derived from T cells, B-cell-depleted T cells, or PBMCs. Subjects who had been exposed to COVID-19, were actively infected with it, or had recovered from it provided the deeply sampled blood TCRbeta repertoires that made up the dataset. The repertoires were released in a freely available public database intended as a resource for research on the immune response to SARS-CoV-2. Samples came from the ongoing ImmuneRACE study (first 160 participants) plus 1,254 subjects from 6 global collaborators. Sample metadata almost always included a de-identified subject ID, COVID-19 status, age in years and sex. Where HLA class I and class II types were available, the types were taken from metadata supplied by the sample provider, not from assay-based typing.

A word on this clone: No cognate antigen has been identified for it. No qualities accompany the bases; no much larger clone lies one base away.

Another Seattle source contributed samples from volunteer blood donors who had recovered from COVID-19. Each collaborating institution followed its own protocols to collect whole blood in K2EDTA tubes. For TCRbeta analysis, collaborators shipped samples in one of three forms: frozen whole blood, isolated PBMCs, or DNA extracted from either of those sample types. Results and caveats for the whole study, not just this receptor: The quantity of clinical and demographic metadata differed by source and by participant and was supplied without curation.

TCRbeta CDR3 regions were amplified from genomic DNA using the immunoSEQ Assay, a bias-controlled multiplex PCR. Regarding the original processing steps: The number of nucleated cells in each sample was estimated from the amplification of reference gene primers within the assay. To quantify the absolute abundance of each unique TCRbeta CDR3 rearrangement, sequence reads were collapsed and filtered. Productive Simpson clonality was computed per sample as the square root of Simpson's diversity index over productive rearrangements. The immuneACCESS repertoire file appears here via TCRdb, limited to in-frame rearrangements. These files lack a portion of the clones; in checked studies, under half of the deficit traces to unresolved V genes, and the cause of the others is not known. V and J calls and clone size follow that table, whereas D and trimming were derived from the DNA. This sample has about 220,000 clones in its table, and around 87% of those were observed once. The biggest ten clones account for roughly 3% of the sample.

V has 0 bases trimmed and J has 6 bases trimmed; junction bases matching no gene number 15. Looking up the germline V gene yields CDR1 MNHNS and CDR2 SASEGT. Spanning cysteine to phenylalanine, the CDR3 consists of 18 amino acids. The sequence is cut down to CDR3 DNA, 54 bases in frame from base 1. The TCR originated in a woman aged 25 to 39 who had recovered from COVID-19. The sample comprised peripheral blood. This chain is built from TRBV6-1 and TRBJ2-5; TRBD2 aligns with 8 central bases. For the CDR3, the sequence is CASSEAGTGGGYGKTQYF. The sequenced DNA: TGTGCCAGCAGTGAAGCTGGGACGGGCGGGGGGTATGGGAAGACCCAGTACTTC.